The sequence of this TCR beta chain was determined in a study of control samples from healthy donors and cancer patients. Here immunoSEQ multiplex PCR was the method, and the copy in TCRdb shows in-frame clones only, minus some. The sample shows 200,000 to 250,000 clones, about 94% of them seen only once. The CDR3 is 14 amino acids. CDR1 is LNHNV and CDR2 is YYDKDF in the germline V gene (reference sequence). The J segment lost 4 bases and the V segment lost 7 bases, leaving 7 bases of the junction unmatched. This TCR was sampled from a man in his fifties or sixties in good health. The specimen sequenced was blood. The chain is built from TRBV15 and TRBJ1-3, with 7 bases fitting TRBD1. The CDR3 sequence is CATKGARSGNTIYF. The CDR3 DNA is TGTGCCACCAAGGGGGCGAGGTCCGGAAACACCATATATTTT.